Sequencing of this T cell receptor beta chain was carried out in a study of T-cell reconstitution after alpha-beta-depleted transplantation in children. Study-level points and caveats: Reported findings indicate that, about two months after transplant, alpha-beta T cells came from several hundred expanded clones, which were derived from non-depleted graft cells. Recipient T cells and thymic progenitors that survived gave rise to the high TCRbeta diversity observed at day 60 in some patients. One year post-transplant, T-cell counts and diversity were largely derived from T cells produced anew.

This clonotype was picked up many times. Its specificity is unknown. Unique molecular identifiers featured in how the TCRbeta library was prepared. Using its own MiXCR run on the PCR reads, TCRdb lists one record per CDR3 protein. The sample lists approximately 190,000 distinct CDR3 sequences, around 7.7% seen once, with 35% in the top ten. Sequences were derived from PBMCs, mostly from graft donor cells, sampled 360 days after TCRalphabeta/CD19-depleted stem cell transplant. The sequence was collected from a male patient between 2 and 15 years old who had a stem cell transplant for acute myeloid leukemia, so the T cells may come from the graft donor.

CDR3 in amino acids: CSARDGGRDSQFF. The DNA for the CDR3 is TGCAGTGCTAGAGACGGGGGCCGGGATTCGCAGTTCTTC. The chain combines TRBV20-1 with TRBJ2-1; the D call may be TRBD1 or TRBD2 (6 bases each). The CDR3 spans 13 residues. CDR1 DFQATT and CDR2 SNEGSKA come from the germline V gene (reference sequence). With 0 bases removed from V and 12 bases from J, the gap between germline ends came to 15 bases.